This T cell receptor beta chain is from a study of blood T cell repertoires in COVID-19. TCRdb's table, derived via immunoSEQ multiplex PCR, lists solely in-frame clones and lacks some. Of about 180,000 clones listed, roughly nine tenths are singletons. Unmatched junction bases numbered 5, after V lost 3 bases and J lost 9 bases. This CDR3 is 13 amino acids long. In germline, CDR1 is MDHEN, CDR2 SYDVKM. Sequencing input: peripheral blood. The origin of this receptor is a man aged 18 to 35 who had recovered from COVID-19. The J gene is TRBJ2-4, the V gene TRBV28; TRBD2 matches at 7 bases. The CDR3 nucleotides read TGTGCCAGCAGTTTCCTGCGGGAGAGCATTCAGTACTTC. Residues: CASSFLRESIQYF.